Each of the 24 T cell receptor beta chains below was sequenced from the same sample in a study of blood T cells in healthy people across ages. Sample-barcoded 5' priming and a J-beta primer mix drove a second PCR of about 6 to 12 cycles. TCRdb re-derived calls from the 5' RACE reads in MiXCR, one entry per CDR3 protein. The data hold some 800,000 distinct CDR3 sequences, with around 45% observed a single time. The sequenced material came from blood. The receptors here all came from a man aged 55 to 70 in good health.

The V call is TRBV6-1, the J call TRBJ1-6; the match to TRBD1 covers 8 bases. The CDR3 is 14 residues long. The J segment lost 3 bases and the V segment lost 10 bases, leaving 5 bases of the junction unmatched. Per germline, CDR1 MNHNS and CDR2 SASEGT. The CDR3 DNA follows: TGTGCCATCCAGACAGGGGTCTATAATTCACCCCTCCACTTT. Its translation is CAIQTGVYNSPLHF.

Only a few counts were recorded for this clonotype. The V gene is TRBV6-2 or TRBV6-3, the J gene TRBJ2-7; possible D gene TRBD1, 5 bases. Deletions cut 2 bases from V and 6 bases from J, with 11 bases between. Germline CDR1 and CDR2: MNHEY and SVGEGT. This CDR3 has 13 residues. The DNA for the CDR3 is TGTGCCAGCAGTTACGCAGGGTCGTTCGAGCAGTACTTC. The encoded protein is CASSYAGSFEQYF.

This clonotype showed up just a few times. This chain uses TRBV27 with TRBJ1-1; no reliable D call. V was clipped by 1 base and J by 5 bases, with 14 bases between them. The CDR3 consists of 15 residues. Germline lookup yields CDR1 MNHEY and CDR2 SMNVEV (reference sequence). The CDR3: CASSLLVPLGTEAFF. CDR3 DNA sequence: TGTGCCAGCAGTTTATTGGTCCCCCTAGGGACTGAAGCTTTCTTT.

In its sample, this clonotype was seen a few times. The chain recombines TRBV5-5 with TRBJ2-2; a possible D gene is TRBD2 (6 bases). This CDR3 is built from 15 residues. Trimming left V 6 bases short and J 2 bases short, with 14 bases between. Germline V gene sequence: CDR1 SGHKS, CDR2 YYEKEE (reference sequence). CDR3 in DNA: TGTGCCAGCACATTCCTCGGGGGAAACACCGGGGAGCTGTTTTTT. Its protein product is CASTFLGGNTGELFF.

This rearrangement joins TRBV13 to TRBJ2-7; D could derive from TRBD1 or TRBD2 (5 bases each). V gave up 4 bases and J gave up 2 bases, with 15 bases separating them. The length of the CDR3 is 15 residues. CDR1 PRHDT and CDR2 FYEKMQ come from the germline V gene (reference sequence). CDR3 in amino acids: CASSSLRGDPYEQYF. In nucleotides, the CDR3 is TGTGCCAGCAGCTCCCTTCGAGGGGATCCCTACGAGCAGTACTTC.

The chain is built from TRBV20-1 and TRBJ1-6; 9 bases match TRBD1. The CDR3 has 12 residues. With V trimmed by 6 bases and J by 10 bases, 4 bases remained unmatched. CDR1 and CDR2 from the germline V gene are DFQATT and SNEGSKA (reference sequence). CDR3 in amino acids: CSAWTGVSPLHF. For the CDR3, the DNA is TGCAGTGCGTGGACAGGGGTCTCACCCCTCCACTTT.

The V call is TRBV6-2 or TRBV6-3, the J call TRBJ1-5, with D tentatively TRBD1 (5 bases). CDR3 length equals 13 residues. The germline CDR1 and CDR2 sequences are MNHEY and SVGEGT. Trimming left V 7 bases short and J 1 base short, with 8 bases between. CDR3 coding DNA: TGTGCCAGCACAAGACAGAGCAATCAGCCCCAGCATTTT. It is translated as CASTRQSNQPQHF.

The chain combines TRBV2 with TRBJ1-4; D might be TRBD1 (5 bases). Germline assignment: CDR1 SNHLY and CDR2 FYNNEI. CDR3 size: 14 residues. The V end was cut by 6 bases, the J end by 8 bases, with 16 bases between. The DNA of the CDR3 is TGTGCCAGCAGAGCCGGGACGGGAGGGGAAAAACTGTTTTTT. This translates into CASRAGTGGEKLFF.

The rearrangement uses TRBV28 and TRBJ2-5; 7 nucleotides align to TRBD2. The CDR3 extends over 13 amino acids. V lost 5 bases and J lost 3; bases outside the gene matches: 3. CDR1 MDHEN and CDR2 SYDVKM come from the germline V gene. The CDR3 loop reads CASSTGGKETQYF. As DNA, the CDR3 is TGTGCCAGCAGTACCGGGGGGAAAGAGACCCAGTACTTC.

V and J are TRBV20-1 and TRBJ2-3; 10 positions agree with TRBD1. The CDR3 extends over 18 amino acids. The J segment lost 6 bases and the V segment lost 3 bases, leaving 18 bases of the junction unmatched. Germline loops: CDR1 DFQATT, CDR2 SNEGSKA (reference sequence). The CDR3 spells CSASGQGVATSIADTQYF. The CDR3 DNA is TGCAGTGCTAGCGGACAGGGGGTTGCAACAAGTATTGCTGATACGCAGTATTTT.

The chain combines TRBV7-9 with TRBJ1-1; no clear D. Per the germline V gene, CDR1 is SEHNR and CDR2 is FQNEAQ (reference sequence). The CDR3 runs to 12 residues. The V and J ends lost 5 bases and 7 bases respectively, with 11 bases between them. CDR3 loop: CASSRTAGEAFF. DNA for the CDR3: TGTGCCAGCAGCAGGACGGCGGGTGAAGCTTTCTTT.

This chain joins TRBV6-6 and TRBJ1-2; the D gene is possibly TRBD1 (5 bases). This CDR3 has 13 residues. Germline loops: CDR1 MNHNY, CDR2 SVGAGI (reference sequence). V was cut by 4 bases and J by 4 bases, with 10 bases left in between. CDR3 in DNA: TGTGCCAGCAGTTCGGGGGATGGCTATGGCTACACCTTC. Translating it yields CASSSGDGYGYTF.

This clonotype came up a few times. V is TRBV6-5 and J is TRBJ1-2; tentative D call: TRBD1 (5 bases). The CDR3 totals 16 residues. Trimming pared 0 bases from V and 2 bases from J, leaving 13 bases between. Germline V gene sequence: CDR1 MNHEY, CDR2 SVGAGI. CDR3 coding DNA: TGTGCCAGCAGTTACTCGAGACAGTTCTTAAACTATGGCTACACCTTC. Residues: CASSYSRQFLNYGYTF.

This clonotype was counted a few times. This rearrangement joins TRBV12-3 or TRBV12-4 to TRBJ2-5; TRBD1 agrees at 7 bases. The CDR3 length is 13 residues. Trimming cost V 6 bases and J 4 bases; bases outside gene matches: 5. This chain's CDR3 is CASRTTGSETQYF. Written as DNA, the CDR3 is TGTGCCAGCAGGACGACAGGGTCAGAGACCCAGTACTTC.

The V call is TRBV2, the J call TRBJ2-1; 8 nucleotides align to TRBD2. V lost 3 bases and J lost 4; bases outside the gene matches: 2. The CDR3 has 14 amino acids. CDR1 and CDR2 (germline): SNHLY, FYNNEI. The CDR3 bases are TGTGCCAGCAGTGAGGGACTAGAGTACAATGAGCAGTTCTTC. This sequence encodes CASSEGLEYNEQFF.

Written as DNA, the CDR3 is TGTGCCAGCAGCTTAGGGCGGGACGGGATATACGAGCAGTACTTC. This encodes CASSLGRDGIYEQYF. This chain uses TRBV7-9 with TRBJ2-7, with D possibly being TRBD2 (6 bases). This CDR3 region has 15 residues. V was cut by 1 base and J by 4 bases, with 14 bases left in between. Per germline, CDR1 SEHNR and CDR2 FQNEAQ (reference sequence).

This clonotype came up a few times. This chain connects TRBV7-2 to TRBJ1-6; D is unclear. The length of the CDR3 is 14 residues. V dropped 5 bases and J dropped 6 bases, with 11 bases sitting between them. Germline CDR1 and CDR2: SGHTA and FQGNSA. The CDR3 reads CASSPTVVNSPLHF. The CDR3 DNA reads as TGTGCCAGCAGCCCCACTGTTGTTAATTCACCCCTCCACTTT.

This chain connects TRBV12-3 or TRBV12-4 to TRBJ2-4; 9 bases map to TRBD1. There are 14 residues in the CDR3. V dropped 5 bases and J dropped 13; count of bases not matched to a gene: 12. CDR3 loop: CASSPDRGVHGQYF. The CDR3 nucleotides are TGTGCCAGCAGTCCGGACAGGGGTGTACACGGGCAGTACTTC.

This clonotype has more than one count but fewer than ten. The rearrangement uses TRBV14 and TRBJ2-7, with D perhaps given as TRBD1 or TRBD2 (6 bases each). The CDR3 totals 15 residues. V was trimmed by 1 base and J by 7 bases, leaving 17 bases between them. CDR1 and CDR2 (germline): SGHDN, FVKESK. The CDR3 loop reads CASSQGGTGRWEQYF. CDR3 in DNA: TGTGCCAGCAGCCAAGGGGGAACAGGGAGGTGGGAGCAGTACTTC.

This clonotype was found a few times. This chain uses TRBV24-1 with TRBJ2-3; no definite D call. The V end lost 0 bases, the J end lost 0 bases, and 21 bases lay between the germline ends. This CDR3 has 20 amino acids. Germline V CDR1 and CDR2: KGHDR, SFDVKD. CDR3 loop: CATSDLPLYNRPPSTDTQYF. The CDR3 DNA reads TGTGCCACCAGTGATTTGCCCTTGTATAACCGACCCCCAAGCACAGATACGCAGTATTTT.

The V gene is TRBV20-1, the J gene TRBJ2-7; D is undetermined. V shed 6 bases and J shed 6 bases, with 18 bases lying between them. Germline V gene sequence: CDR1 DFQATT, CDR2 SNEGSKA (reference sequence). The CDR3 is 13 amino acids. The CDR3 here is CSATPRLRFEQYF. CDR3 coding DNA: TGCAGTGCCACCCCTAGATTACGATTCGAGCAGTACTTC.

This clonotype was detected a few times. This chain joins TRBV5-1 and TRBJ2-3; a possible D gene is TRBD1 (5 bases). CDR1 SGHRS and CDR2 YFSETQ come from the germline V gene. This CDR3 is 13 amino acids long. V lost 4 bases and J lost 4, with 10 bases in between. CDR3 sequence reads: CASSIDSPDTQYF. The CDR3 bases are TGCGCCAGCAGCATTGACAGCCCAGATACGCAGTATTTT. The whole variable domain, filled in from reference TRBV5-1 and TRBJ2-3, reads KAGVTQTPRYLIKTRGQQVTLSCSPISGHRSVSWYQQTPGQGLQFLFEYFSETQRNKGNFPGRFSGRQFSNSRSEMNVSTLELGDSALYLCASSIDSPDTQYFGPGTRLTVL.

This chain joins TRBV3-1 and TRBJ1-6, with D perhaps matching TRBD1 (5 bases). The germline V and J ends were trimmed by 3 bases and 7 bases, with 10 bases remaining between them. The CDR3 extends over 14 amino acids. Germline lookup yields CDR1 LGHDT and CDR2 YNNKEL (reference sequence). In DNA, the CDR3 is TGTGCCAGCAGCCAGATAGGGACCAATTCACCCCTCCACTTT. It translates to CASSQIGTNSPLHF.

On this clonotype: One base away lies a much larger clone, so this may be a sequencing read error. The V and J genes are TRBV6-1 and TRBJ2-7; the D gene is possibly TRBD1 (6 bases). The CDR3 has 14 amino acids. Per germline, CDR1 MNHNS and CDR2 SASEGT. V lost 7 bases and J lost 1, with 14 bases in between. CDR3 loop: CASTPRQASYEQYF. The CDR3 bases are TGTGCCAGCACCCCCAGACAGGCATCCTACGAGCAGTACTTC.